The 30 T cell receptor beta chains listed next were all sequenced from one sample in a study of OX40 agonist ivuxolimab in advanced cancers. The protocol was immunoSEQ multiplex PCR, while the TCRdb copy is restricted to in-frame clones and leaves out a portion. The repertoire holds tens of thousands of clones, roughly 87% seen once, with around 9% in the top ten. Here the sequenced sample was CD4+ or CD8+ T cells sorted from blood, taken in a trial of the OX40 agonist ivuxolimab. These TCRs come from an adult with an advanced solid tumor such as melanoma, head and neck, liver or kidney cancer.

This CDR3 is CASSFDREGGYTF. The CDR3 bases are TGTGCCAGTAGTTTCGACAGAGAGGGGGGCTACACCTTC. V is TRBV19 and J is TRBJ1-2, with D perhaps TRBD1 (5 bases). In germline, CDR1 is LNHDA, CDR2 SQIVND (reference sequence). V was trimmed by 5 bases and J by 8 bases, leaving 15 bases between them. The CDR3 has 13 amino acids.

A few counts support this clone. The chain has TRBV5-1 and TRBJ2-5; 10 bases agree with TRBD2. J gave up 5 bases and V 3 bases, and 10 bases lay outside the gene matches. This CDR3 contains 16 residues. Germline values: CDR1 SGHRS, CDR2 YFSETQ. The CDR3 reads CASSSAASGSGETQYF. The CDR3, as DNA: TGCGCCAGCAGCTCGGCGGCTAGCGGGAGCGGGGAGACCCAGTACTTC. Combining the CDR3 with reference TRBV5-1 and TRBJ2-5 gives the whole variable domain KAGVTQTPRYLIKTRGQQVTLSCSPISGHRSVSWYQQTPGQGLQFLFEYFSETQRNKGNFPGRFSGRQFSNSRSEMNVSTLELGDSALYLCASSSAASGSGETQYFGPGTRLLVL.

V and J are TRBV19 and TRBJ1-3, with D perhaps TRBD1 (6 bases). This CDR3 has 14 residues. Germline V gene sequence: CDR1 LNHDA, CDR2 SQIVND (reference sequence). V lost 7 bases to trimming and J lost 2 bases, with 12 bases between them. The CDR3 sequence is CASNPNRAGNTIYF. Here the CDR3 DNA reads TGTGCCAGTAACCCCAACAGGGCTGGAAACACCATATATTTT.

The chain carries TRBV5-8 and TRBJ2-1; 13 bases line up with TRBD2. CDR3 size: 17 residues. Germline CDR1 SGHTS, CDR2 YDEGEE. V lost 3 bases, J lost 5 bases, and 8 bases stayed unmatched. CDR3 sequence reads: CASSSGLAGRLHNEQFF. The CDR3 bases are TGTGCCAGCAGCTCGGGACTAGCGGGACGGCTTCACAATGAGCAGTTCTTC.

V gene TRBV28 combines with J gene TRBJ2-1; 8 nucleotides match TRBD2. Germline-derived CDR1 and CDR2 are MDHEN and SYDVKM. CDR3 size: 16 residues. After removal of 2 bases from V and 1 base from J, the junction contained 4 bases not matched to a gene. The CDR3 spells CASSLTTSGSYNEQFF. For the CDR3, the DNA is TGTGCCAGCAGTTTAACTACTAGCGGTTCCTACAATGAGCAGTTCTTC.

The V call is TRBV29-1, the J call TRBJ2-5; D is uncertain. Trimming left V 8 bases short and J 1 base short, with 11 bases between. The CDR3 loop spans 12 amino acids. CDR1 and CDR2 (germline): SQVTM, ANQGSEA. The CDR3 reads CSLSIRQETQYF. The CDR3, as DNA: TGCAGCCTCAGCATTCGCCAAGAGACCCAGTACTTC.

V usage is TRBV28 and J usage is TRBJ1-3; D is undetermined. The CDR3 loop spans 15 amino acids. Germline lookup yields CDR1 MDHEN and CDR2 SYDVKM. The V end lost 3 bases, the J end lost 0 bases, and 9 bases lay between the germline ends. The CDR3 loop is CASSFWVPSGNTIYF. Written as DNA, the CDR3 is TGTGCCAGCAGTTTTTGGGTCCCCTCTGGAAACACCATATATTTT.

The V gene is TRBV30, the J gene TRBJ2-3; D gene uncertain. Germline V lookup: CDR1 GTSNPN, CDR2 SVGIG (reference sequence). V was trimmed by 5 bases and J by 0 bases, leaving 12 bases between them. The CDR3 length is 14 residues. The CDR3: CAWGYGRSTDTQYF. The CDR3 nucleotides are TGTGCCTGGGGGTACGGCCGAAGCACAGATACGCAGTATTTT.

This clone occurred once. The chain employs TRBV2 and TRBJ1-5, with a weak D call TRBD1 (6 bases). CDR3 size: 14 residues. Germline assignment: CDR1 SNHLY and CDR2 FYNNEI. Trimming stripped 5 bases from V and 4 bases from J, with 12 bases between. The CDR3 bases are TGTGCCAGCAGTCCCGACAGGAGTAATCAGCCCCAGCATTTT. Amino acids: CASSPDRSNQPQHF.

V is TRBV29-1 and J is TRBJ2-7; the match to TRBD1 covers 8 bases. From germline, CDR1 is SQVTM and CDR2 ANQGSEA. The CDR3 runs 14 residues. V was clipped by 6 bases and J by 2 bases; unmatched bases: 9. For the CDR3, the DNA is TGCAGCGTGACAGGGGCACGAGCTACCTACGAGCAGTACTTC. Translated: CSVTGARATYEQYF.

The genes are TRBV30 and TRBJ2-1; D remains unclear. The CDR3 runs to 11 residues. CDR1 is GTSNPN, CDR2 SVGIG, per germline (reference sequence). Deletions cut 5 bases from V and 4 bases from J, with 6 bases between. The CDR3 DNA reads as TGTGCCTGGCTTTTTTACAATGAGCAGTTCTTC. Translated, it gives CAWLFYNEQFF.

CDR3 DNA: TGTGCCAGCACCCTCGGGGGGGGGTACGAAAAACTGTTTTTT. As protein: CASTLGGGYEKLFF. The gene calls are TRBV7-2 and TRBJ1-4; D possibly corresponds to TRBD1 (5 bases). Between the trimmed V and J ends, which lost 7 bases and 8 bases, there was a span of 17 bases. Germline CDR1 reads SGHTA; CDR2 reads FQGNSA. There are 14 residues in the CDR3. Full variable domain (missing parts from reference TRBV7-2 and TRBJ1-4): GAGVSQSPSNKVTEKGKDVELRCDPISGHTALYWYRQSLGQGLEFLIYFQGNSAPDKSGLPSDRFSAERTGGSVSTLTIQRTQQEDSAVYLCASTLGGGYEKLFFGSGTQLSVL.

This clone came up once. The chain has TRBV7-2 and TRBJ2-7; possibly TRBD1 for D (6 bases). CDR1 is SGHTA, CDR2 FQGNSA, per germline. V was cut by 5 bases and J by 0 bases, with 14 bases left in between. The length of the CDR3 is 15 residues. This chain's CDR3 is CASSLQEGVSYEQYF. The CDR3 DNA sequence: TGTGCCAGCAGCCTACAAGAGGGGGTCTCCTACGAGCAGTACTTC.

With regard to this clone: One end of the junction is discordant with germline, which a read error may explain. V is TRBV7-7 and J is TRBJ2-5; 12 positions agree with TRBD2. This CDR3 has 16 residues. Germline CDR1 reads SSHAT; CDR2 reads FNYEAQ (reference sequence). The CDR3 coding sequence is TGTGCTAGCAGCTTAGCGACTAGCGGGAGACAAGAGACCCAGTACTTC. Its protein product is CASSLATSGRQETQYF. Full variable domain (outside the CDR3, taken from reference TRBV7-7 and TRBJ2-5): GAGVSQSPRYKVTKRGQDVTLRCDPISSHATLYWYQQALGQGPEFLTYFNYEAQPDKSGLPSDRFSAERPEGSISTLTIQRTEQRDSAMYRCASSLATSGRQETQYFGPGTRLLVL.

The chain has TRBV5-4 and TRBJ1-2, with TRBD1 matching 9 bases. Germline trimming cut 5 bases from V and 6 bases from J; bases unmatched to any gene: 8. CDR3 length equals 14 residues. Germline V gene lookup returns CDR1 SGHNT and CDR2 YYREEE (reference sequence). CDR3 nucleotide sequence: TGTGCCAGCAGATCTCCGGGACAGGGCGATGGCTACACCTTC. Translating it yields CASRSPGQGDGYTF.

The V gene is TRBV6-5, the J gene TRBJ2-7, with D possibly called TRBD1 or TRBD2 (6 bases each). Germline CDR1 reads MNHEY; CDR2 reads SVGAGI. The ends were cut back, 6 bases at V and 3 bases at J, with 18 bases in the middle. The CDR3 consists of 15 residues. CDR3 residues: CASRSPPGANYEQYF. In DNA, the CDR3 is TGTGCCAGCAGATCCCCTCCGGGGGCGAACTACGAGCAGTACTTC.

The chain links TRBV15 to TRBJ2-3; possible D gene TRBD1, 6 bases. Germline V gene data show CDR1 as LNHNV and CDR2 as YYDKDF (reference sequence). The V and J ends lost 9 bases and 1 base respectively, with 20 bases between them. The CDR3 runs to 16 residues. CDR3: CATTLGRGSGTDTQYF. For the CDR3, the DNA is TGTGCCACTACTCTAGGCAGGGGATCGGGCACAGATACGCAGTATTTT.

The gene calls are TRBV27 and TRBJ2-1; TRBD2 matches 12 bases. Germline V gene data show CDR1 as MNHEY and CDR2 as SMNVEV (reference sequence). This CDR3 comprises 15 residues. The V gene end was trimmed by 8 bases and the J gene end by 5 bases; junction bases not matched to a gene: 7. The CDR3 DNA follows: TGTGCCAGCGCCCAGACTAGCGGGAGCCACAATGAGCAGTTCTTC. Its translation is CASAQTSGSHNEQFF.

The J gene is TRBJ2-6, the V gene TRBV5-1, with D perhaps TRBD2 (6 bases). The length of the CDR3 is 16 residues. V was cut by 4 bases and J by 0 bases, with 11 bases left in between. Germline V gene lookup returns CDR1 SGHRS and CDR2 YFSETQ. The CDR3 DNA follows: TGCGCCAGCAGCGGGGGGTCTATCTCTGGGGCCAACGTCCTGACTTTC. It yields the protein CASSGGSISGANVLTF.

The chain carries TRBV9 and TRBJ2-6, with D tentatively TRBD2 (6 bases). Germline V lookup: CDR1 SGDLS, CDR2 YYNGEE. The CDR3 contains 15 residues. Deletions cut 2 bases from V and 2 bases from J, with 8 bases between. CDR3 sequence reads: CASSVGGTGANVLTF. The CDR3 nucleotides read TGTGCCAGCAGCGTTGGGGGGACTGGGGCCAACGTCCTGACTTTC.

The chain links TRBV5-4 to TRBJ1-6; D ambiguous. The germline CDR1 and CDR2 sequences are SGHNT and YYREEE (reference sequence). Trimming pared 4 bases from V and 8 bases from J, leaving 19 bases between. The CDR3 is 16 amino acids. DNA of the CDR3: TGTGCCAGCAGCCACTCAGCCGTAGAAACCTATTCACCCCTCCACTTT. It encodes CASSHSAVETYSPLHF.

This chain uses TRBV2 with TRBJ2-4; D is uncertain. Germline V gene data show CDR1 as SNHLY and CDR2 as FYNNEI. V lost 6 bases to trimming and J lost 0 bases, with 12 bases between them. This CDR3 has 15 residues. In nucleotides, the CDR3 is TGTGCCAGCAGCCCTAAGGGCCTAGCCAAAAACATTCAGTACTTC. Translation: CASSPKGLAKNIQYF. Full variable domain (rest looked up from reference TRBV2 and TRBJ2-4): EPEVTQTPSHQVTQMGQEVILRCVPISNHLYFYWYRQILGQKVEFLVSFYNNEISEKSEIFDDQFSVERPDGSNFTLKIRSTKLEDSAMYFCASSPKGLAKNIQYFGAGTRLSVL.

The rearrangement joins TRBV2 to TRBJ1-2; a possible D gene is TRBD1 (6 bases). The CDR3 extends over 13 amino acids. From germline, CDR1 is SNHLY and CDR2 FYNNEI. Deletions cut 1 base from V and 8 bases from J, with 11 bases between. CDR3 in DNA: TGTGCCAGCAGTGAAGGGACAGCCATCGGCTACACCTTC. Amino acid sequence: CASSEGTAIGYTF. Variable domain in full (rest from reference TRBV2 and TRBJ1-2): EPEVTQTPSHQVTQMGQEVILRCVPISNHLYFYWYRQILGQKVEFLVSFYNNEISEKSEIFDDQFSVERPDGSNFTLKIRSTKLEDSAMYFCASSEGTAIGYTFGSGTRLTVV.

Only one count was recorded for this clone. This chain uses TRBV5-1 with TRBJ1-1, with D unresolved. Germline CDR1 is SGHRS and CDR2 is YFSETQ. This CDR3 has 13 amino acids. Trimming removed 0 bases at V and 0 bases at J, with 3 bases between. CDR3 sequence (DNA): TGCGCCAGCAGCTTGGGGTTGAACACTGAAGCTTTCTTT. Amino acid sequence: CASSLGLNTEAFF.

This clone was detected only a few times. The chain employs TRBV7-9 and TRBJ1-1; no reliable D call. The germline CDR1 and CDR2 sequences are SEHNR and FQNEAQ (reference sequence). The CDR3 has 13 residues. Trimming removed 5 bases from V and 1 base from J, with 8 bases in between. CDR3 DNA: TGTGCCAGCAGCCCACAAGAGAACACTGAAGCTTTCTTT. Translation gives CASSPQENTEAFF.

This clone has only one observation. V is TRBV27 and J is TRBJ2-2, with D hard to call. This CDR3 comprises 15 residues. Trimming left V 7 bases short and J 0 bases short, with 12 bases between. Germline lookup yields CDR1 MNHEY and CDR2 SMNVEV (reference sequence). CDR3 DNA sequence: TGTGCCAGCACCGGTGTCGGCGCGAACACCGGGGAGCTGTTTTTT. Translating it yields CASTGVGANTGELFF.

As DNA, the CDR3 is TGTGCCAGCAGCTTAGATGCAGGAAGAGAAGCTTTCTTT. It encodes CASSLDAGREAFF. The chain recombines TRBV7-9 with TRBJ1-1; no clear D. Per germline, CDR1 SEHNR and CDR2 FQNEAQ (reference sequence). The CDR3 contains 13 residues. The V and J ends lost 1 base and 8 bases respectively, with 11 bases between them. Together with reference TRBV7-9 and TRBJ1-1, the CDR3 gives the full variable domain: DTGVSQNPRHKITKRGQNVTFRCDPISEHNRLYWYRQTLGQGPEFLTYFQNEAQLEKSRLLSDRFSAERPKGSFSTLEIQRTEQGDSAMYLCASSLDAGREAFFGQGTRLTVV.

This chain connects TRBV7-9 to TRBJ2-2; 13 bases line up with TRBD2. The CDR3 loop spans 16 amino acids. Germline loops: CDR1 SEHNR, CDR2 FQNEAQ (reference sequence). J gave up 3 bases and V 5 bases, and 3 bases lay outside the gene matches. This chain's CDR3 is CASSGGLAGYTGELFF. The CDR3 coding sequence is TGTGCCAGCAGCGGGGGACTAGCGGGGTACACCGGGGAGCTGTTTTTT.

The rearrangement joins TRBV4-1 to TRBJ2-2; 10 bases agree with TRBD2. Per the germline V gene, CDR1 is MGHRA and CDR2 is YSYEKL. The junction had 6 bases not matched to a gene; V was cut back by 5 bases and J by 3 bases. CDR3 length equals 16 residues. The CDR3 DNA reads TGCGCCAGCAGCTATTCGCTAGCGGGAGACACCGGGGAGCTGTTTTTT. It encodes CASSYSLAGDTGELFF.

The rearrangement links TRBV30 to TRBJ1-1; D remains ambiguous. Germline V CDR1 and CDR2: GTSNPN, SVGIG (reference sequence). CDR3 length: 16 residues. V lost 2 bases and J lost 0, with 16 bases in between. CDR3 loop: CAWSPPPLLVNTEAFF. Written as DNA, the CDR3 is TGTGCCTGGAGTCCTCCCCCTCTCCTAGTGAACACTGAAGCTTTCTTT.